This is a list of T cell receptor beta chains from one sample in a study of shared clonotypes between healthy human individuals. Some clones are missing from TCRdb's copy, which holds only in-frame ones; the method was immunoSEQ multiplex PCR. The table has about 800,000 clones, 90% to 98% seen once. Sequencing was done on a sample of naive CD8+ T cells sorted from blood. These receptors were taken from a man between 25 and 39 years old in good health. The conserved cysteine and the conserved F or W are not part of the CDR3 here. The order of the fields is clone size, J gene, V gene, CDR3 protein. The size field is filled for only some rows; it gives once, few, many or a size class.

>-|TRBJ1-1|TRBV30
AWSGFTEAF
>-|TRBJ2-1|TRBV19
ASSSGGNNEQF
>-|TRBJ2-1|TRBV7-9
ASSLGQGARNEQF
>-|TRBJ2-7|TRBV6-5
ASRDLGLAHEQY
>-|TRBJ1-2|TRBV29-1
SVPRGAGGHGYT
>-|TRBJ2-7|TRBV6-5
ASSYSGVGDEQY
>-|TRBJ2-7|TRBV27
ASRVAGQGTYEQY
>-|TRBJ2-7|TRBV6-6
ASSSRDRVYEQY
>-|TRBJ1-1|TRBV11-2
ASSFRPPPEAF
>once|TRBJ1-1|TRBV29-1
SVPGQGI
>-|TRBJ2-2|TRBV5-6
ASTLNTGELF
>-|TRBJ2-1|TRBV27
ASGRVLAAVGNEQF
>-|TRBJ2-7|TRBV30
AWSGGFVYEQY
>-|TRBJ2-7|TRBV2
ASSGASGRASYEQY
>-|TRBJ2-1|TRBV9
ASSVAGLQLASEQF
>-|TRBJ2-2|TRBV5-5
ASSLNTGELF
>-|TRBJ2-7|TRBV18
ASSPVAGGPYEQY
>-|TRBJ2-7|TRBV5-1
ASSLAGRSYEQY
>-|TRBJ2-1|TRBV10-3
AISGPGALTDEQF
>-|TRBJ2-7|TRBV27
ASSFGLAVYYEQY
>-|TRBJ2-1|TRBV11-2
ASSLNKALPGLVYYEQF
>-|TRBJ1-3|TRBV6-5
ASSYGKGNTIY
>-|TRBJ2-5|TRBV9
ASSPGGTKIETQY
>once|TRBJ2-5|TRBV6-1
ASTQMEGTQETQY
>-|TRBJ2-7|TRBV5-5
ASSPRGPYYEQY
>once|TRBJ2-1|TRBV4-3
ASSPAAGSSYNEQF
>-|TRBJ1-3|TRBV6-1
ASSRRSGNTIY
>-|TRBJ2-1|TRBV9
ASSVGTGAGNEQF
>-|TRBJ2-7|TRBV7-6
ASSSTSGRSGEQY
>-|TRBJ2-7|TRBV29-1
SVRTSGFYEQY
>-|TRBJ2-2|TRBV9
ASSVEWWGSSGRSGELF
>-|TRBJ2-3|TRBV7-9
ASSHPPSGGSDTQY
>once|TRBJ1-5|TRBV27
ASSLNRGNQPQH
>-|TRBJ2-7|TRBV10-1
ASSLDKSYEQY
>-|TRBJ2-7|TRBV4-1
ASSFRAGLAGEYEQY
>-|TRBJ2-3|TRBV18
ASSHRDREVDTQY
>-|TRBJ2-2|TRBV6-1
ASSEVGTGLNTGELF
>-|TRBJ2-7|TRBV28
ASSLTRTGERY
>-|TRBJ2-2|TRBV11-3
ASSLTTGGTGELF
>-|TRBJ2-7|TRBV5-5
ASSFYTNSYEQY
>once|TRBJ2-7|TRBV2
ASSEGSIIPYEQY
>-|TRBJ2-7|TRBV7-9
ASTPSRLAGGIYEQY
>-|TRBJ2-7|TRBV5-6
ASSYGTGLYEQY
>-|TRBJ2-7|TRBV4-1
ASSQEQGAYEQY
>-|TRBJ1-2|TRBV9
ASTGRVGDYGYT
>-|TRBJ2-7|TRBV5-1
ASSHGLPGQGFSYEQY
>-|TRBJ2-7|TRBV4-1
ASSPGTYYEQY
>-|TRBJ1-5|TRBV5-4
ASSLRGANQPQH
>-|TRBJ1-1|TRBV27
ASSFDRANTEAF
>-|TRBJ1-5|TRBV27
ASSLSRGGMSNQPQH
>-|TRBJ2-7|TRBV7-9
ASSFSGGPSYEQY
>-|TRBJ2-7|TRBV7-8
ASSNGASDSYEQY
>-|TRBJ2-7|TRBV6-1
ASSEYRGSSYEQY
>-|TRBJ2-3|TRBV29-1
SVERDRGSFTDTQY
>-|TRBJ2-7|TRBV7-9
ASSGIAGPTYEQY